A single sample gave rise to the 23 T cell receptor beta chains below, sequenced in a study of blood T cell repertoires in COVID-19. Repertoires were generated with immunoSEQ multiplex PCR, while TCRdb's copy carries only in-frame clones and drops some. The top ten hold less than 5.5% of the sample, which has roughly 150,000 clones, roughly nine tenths seen once. The sample taken for sequencing was peripheral blood. These receptors were obtained from a human donor in a cohort sampled during active COVID-19.

The genes are TRBV28 and TRBJ2-6; 10 bases line up with TRBD2. Germline assignment: CDR1 MDHEN and CDR2 SYDVKM. The CDR3 length is 17 residues. V shed 6 bases, J shed 2 bases, and the junction held 7 bases outside the gene matches. The CDR3 protein is CASSRTSGATGANVLTF. In nucleotides, the CDR3 is TGTGCCAGCAGCCGTACTAGCGGGGCAACTGGGGCCAACGTCCTGACTTTC.

V gene TRBV30 combines with J gene TRBJ1-3; a possible D gene is TRBD1 (6 bases). The germline CDR1 and CDR2 sequences are GTSNPN and SVGIG (reference sequence). V lost 7 bases, J lost 0 bases, and 10 bases lay in between. This CDR3 is built from 13 residues. The DNA for the CDR3 is TGTGCCTCAATGACAGGCTCTGGAAACACCATATATTTT. It yields the protein CASMTGSGNTIYF.

The V gene is TRBV30, the J gene TRBJ2-7, with 11 bases fitting TRBD1. The CDR3 has 16 residues. The ends lost 5 bases at V and 2 bases at J; junction bases unmatched: 11. Germline CDR1 and CDR2: GTSNPN and SVGIG (reference sequence). The CDR3 spells CAWGGTGGISPYEQYF. The CDR3 nucleotides read TGTGCCTGGGGGGGGACAGGGGGTATTAGTCCCTACGAGCAGTACTTC. Combining the CDR3 with reference TRBV30 and TRBJ2-7 gives the whole variable domain SQTIHQWPATLVQPVGSPLSLECTVEGTSNPNLYWYRQAAGRGLQLLFYSVGIGQISSEVPQNLSASRPQDRQFILSSKKLLLSDSGFYLCAWGGTGGISPYEQYFGPGTRLTVT.

The chain links TRBV30 to TRBJ2-7; 9 bases match TRBD1. CDR1 and CDR2 from the germline V gene are GTSNPN and SVGIG (reference sequence). The CDR3 has 15 residues. V lost 5 bases to trimming and J lost 4 bases; unmatched junction nucleotides: 12. CDR3 region: CAWCKPTGGRYEQYF. The DNA for the CDR3 is TGTGCCTGGTGCAAACCGACAGGGGGTAGGTACGAGCAGTACTTC.

J is TRBJ1-5 and V is TRBV27, with 9 bases lining up with TRBD1. CDR1 is MNHEY and CDR2 is SMNVEV in the germline V gene (reference sequence). This CDR3 has 17 amino acids. The V and J ends lost 0 bases and 1 base, in that order; junction bases with no gene match: 4. CDR3 sequence (DNA): TGTGCCAGCAGTTTATCATACAGGGGGCTCAGCAATCAGCCCCAGCATTTT. This sequence encodes CASSLSYRGLSNQPQHF.

V usage is TRBV27 and J usage is TRBJ1-1; D unresolved. The CDR3 consists of 13 residues. V lost 2 bases, J lost 2 bases, and 6 bases lay in between. Germline CDR1 MNHEY, CDR2 SMNVEV (reference sequence). The DNA of the CDR3 is TGTGCCAGCAGTTTAACGGGTAACACTGAAGCTTTCTTT. Protein sequence: CASSLTGNTEAFF.

The V gene is TRBV6-2 or TRBV6-3, the J gene TRBJ2-7; D may be TRBD1 (5 bases). The germline V gene encodes CDR1 MNHEY and CDR2 SVGEGT. This CDR3 spans 13 amino acids. Trimming removed 5 bases from V and 3 bases from J, with 11 bases in between. In nucleotides, the CDR3 is TGTGCCAGCAGTAGGGCCGGACACTACGAGCAGTACTTC. It translates to CASSRAGHYEQYF.

The V call is TRBV12-3 or TRBV12-4, the J call TRBJ2-1, with 12 bases fitting TRBD2. The V gene end was trimmed by 4 bases and the J gene end by 10 bases; junction bases not matched to a gene: 2. CDR3 length: 13 residues. CDR3 nucleotides: TGTGCCAGCAGTTCAACTAGCGGGGGGGAGCAGTTCTTC. Translated: CASSSTSGGEQFF.

The CDR3 protein is CASTPERGPNEKLFF. The CDR3 DNA reads as TGTGCCAGCACTCCGGAGCGGGGCCCCAATGAAAAACTGTTTTTT. This rearrangement joins TRBV6-5 to TRBJ1-4; D is possibly TRBD1 (5 bases). Germline-derived CDR1 and CDR2 are MNHEY and SVGAGI. V was pared by 7 bases and J by 5 bases, with 17 bases between. The CDR3 length is 15 residues.

V and J are TRBV2 and TRBJ2-7, with no clear D. Looked up from germline, CDR1 is SNHLY and CDR2 is FYNNEI. The ends were cut back, 0 bases at V and 7 bases at J, with 4 bases in the middle. CDR3 size: 11 residues. This CDR3 reads CASSEAREQYF. The CDR3 nucleotides read TGTGCCAGCAGTGAAGCGCGTGAGCAGTACTTC.

The rearrangement joins TRBV2 to TRBJ1-5, with unresolved D. Between the trimmed V and J ends, which lost 6 bases and 5 bases, there was a span of 14 bases. In germline, CDR1 is SNHLY, CDR2 FYNNEI. The CDR3 consists of 14 residues. The CDR3 nucleotides are TGTGCCAGCAGGGGCAGGAACTTCTATCAGCCCCAGCATTTT. This encodes CASRGRNFYQPQHF. Combining the CDR3 with reference TRBV2 and TRBJ1-5 gives the whole variable domain EPEVTQTPSHQVTQMGQEVILRCVPISNHLYFYWYRQILGQKVEFLVSFYNNEISEKSEIFDDQFSVERPDGSNFTLKIRSTKLEDSAMYFCASRGRNFYQPQHFGDGTRLSIL.

This clone appeared a single time. V is TRBV29-1 and J is TRBJ1-1, with unresolved D. Trimming removed 7 bases at V and 1 base at J, with 7 bases between. The CDR3 consists of 11 residues. Germline V CDR1 and CDR2: SQVTM, ANQGSEA. The chain's CDR3 is CSAHKNTEAFF. The CDR3 DNA sequence: TGCAGCGCTCACAAGAACACTGAAGCTTTCTTT.

The CDR3, as DNA: TGTGCCAGCAGCAAAGAGTTCCAGGCTGAAGCTTTCTTT. Translating it yields CASSKEFQAEAFF. The gene calls are TRBV21-1 and TRBJ1-1; TRBD1 was called by the table and not checked on the DNA. TRBV21-1 is a listed pseudogene. CDR3 length equals 13 residues.

The CDR3 is CATSRGGATDTQYF. For the CDR3, the DNA is TGTGCCACCAGCCGCGGGGGGGCGACAGATACGCAGTATTTT. The V call is TRBV10-3, the J call TRBJ2-3; 9 nucleotides match TRBD2. The germline gives CDR1 ENHRY, CDR2 SYGVKD. The CDR3 length is 14 residues. After removal of 10 bases from V and 3 bases from J, the junction contained 8 bases not matched to a gene.

This chain uses TRBV28 with TRBJ2-7, with TRBD2 identical over 8 bases. Trimming took 1 base from V and 1 from J; bases not matched to a gene: 3. The CDR3 totals 15 residues. Germline V lookup: CDR1 MDHEN, CDR2 SYDVKM. CDR3 DNA: TGTGCCAGCAGTTTATATCCTAGCGGGTCCTACGAGCAGTACTTC. It translates to CASSLYPSGSYEQYF. Using reference TRBV28 and TRBJ2-7 for the parts outside the CDR3, the full variable domain is DVKVTQSSRYLVKRTGEKVFLECVQDMDHENMFWYRQDPGLGLRLIYFSYDVKMKEKGDIPEGYSVSREKKERFSLILESASTNQTSMYLCASSLYPSGSYEQYFGPGTRLTVT.

This chain links TRBV13 with TRBJ1-2; weak D call: TRBD1 (5 bases). There are 14 residues in the CDR3. V was pared by 1 base and J by 4 bases, with 10 bases between. Germline-derived CDR1 and CDR2 are PRHDT and FYEKMQ (reference sequence). CDR3 coding DNA: TGTGCCAGCAGCTTAGCGTTGGGGGGCTATGGCTACACCTTC. Translation gives CASSLALGGYGYTF. The full variable domain, rest sourced from reference TRBV13 and TRBJ1-2, is AAGVIQSPRHLIKEKRETATLKCYPIPRHDTVYWYQQGPGQDPQFLISFYEKMQSDKGSIPDRFSAQQFSDYHSELNMSSLELGDSALYFCASSLALGGYGYTFGSGTRLTVV.

The chain has TRBV11-3 and TRBJ2-7, with 11 bases fitting TRBD2. This CDR3 is built from 16 residues. The germline V gene has CDR1 SGHNT and CDR2 YENEEA. Trimming removed 1 base from V and 4 bases from J; junction bases left unmatched: 6. CDR3 sequence: CASSLGLAGGQYEQYF. CDR3 nucleotide sequence: TGTGCCAGCAGCTTAGGGCTAGCGGGAGGACAATACGAGCAGTACTTC.

J is TRBJ2-5 and V is TRBV2; TRBD2 aligns across 11 bases. V shed 10 bases, J shed 3 bases, and the junction held 10 bases outside the gene matches. The CDR3 covers 15 residues. CDR1 and CDR2 from the germline V gene are SNHLY and FYNNEI. The CDR3 loop is CAIAGTSGLKETQYF. CDR3 nucleotide sequence: TGTGCCATTGCCGGGACTAGCGGTTTGAAAGAGACCCAGTACTTC. Full variable domain (missing parts from reference TRBV2 and TRBJ2-5): EPEVTQTPSHQVTQMGQEVILRCVPISNHLYFYWYRQILGQKVEFLVSFYNNEISEKSEIFDDQFSVERPDGSNFTLKIRSTKLEDSAMYFCAIAGTSGLKETQYFGPGTRLLVL.

The rearrangement links TRBV6-2 or TRBV6-3 to TRBJ2-5; D possibly corresponds to TRBD1 (5 bases). This CDR3 contains 15 residues. The germline CDR1 and CDR2 sequences are MNHEY and SVGEGT. Trimming pared 5 bases from V and 1 base from J, leaving 14 bases between. Written as DNA, the CDR3 is TGTGCCAGCAGTCCGGACCTAAGGGGCCAAGAGACCCAGTACTTC. It translates to CASSPDLRGQETQYF.

This chain links TRBV2 with TRBJ2-5; D is possibly TRBD2 (7 bases). The CDR3 loop spans 16 amino acids. The V gene lost 3 bases and the J gene lost 3 bases, with 17 bases spanning the gap. Germline lookup yields CDR1 SNHLY and CDR2 FYNNEI. This CDR3 reads CASSEITSEGEETQYF. CDR3 nucleotides: TGTGCCAGCAGTGAGATTACTAGCGAGGGGGAAGAGACCCAGTACTTC.

V gene TRBV9 combines with J gene TRBJ2-7; the D is unclear. Per the germline V gene, CDR1 is SGDLS and CDR2 is YYNGEE. Trimming stripped 4 bases from V and 2 bases from J, with 13 bases between. The CDR3 is 14 amino acids. DNA for the CDR3: TGTGCCAGCAGCCCCGCCTTACGGGCCTACGAGCAGTACTTC. Translation: CASSPALRAYEQYF.

The chain combines TRBV5-1 with TRBJ2-3, with 7 nucleotides matching TRBD1. This CDR3 comprises 14 residues. The J segment lost 4 bases and the V segment lost 2 bases, leaving 4 bases of the junction unmatched. From germline, CDR1 is SGHRS and CDR2 YFSETQ. CDR3 coding DNA: TGCGCCAGCAGCTTAGGACAGGCCCCAGATACGCAGTATTTT. Translating it yields CASSLGQAPDTQYF.

The chain uses TRBV9 and TRBJ2-7; 7 positions match TRBD2. V shed 7 bases, J shed 2 bases, and the junction held 9 bases outside the gene matches. The CDR3 has 14 amino acids. Germline CDR1 reads SGDLS; CDR2 reads YYNGEE. The CDR3 DNA follows: TGTGCCAGCCAACCGGGGGGTAATACCTACGAGCAGTACTTC. Translation: CASQPGGNTYEQYF.